This TCR beta chain emerged from a study of T cells in Graves' hyperthyroidism and ophthalmopathy. The length of the CDR3 is 17 residues. V lost 3 bases to trimming and J lost 1 base, with 18 bases between them. CDR1 is MDHEN, CDR2 SYDVKM, per germline. There were TCR beta CDR3 regions amplified from RNA transcripts. With the HTBI primer set, the TCR CDR3 went through a first round of RT-PCR. TCRdb recomputed calls from the multiplex PCR reads with MiXCR, one row per CDR3 protein. In the table there are about 160,000 distinct CDR3 sequences, over 7.5% of which are singletons. Uncontrolled infection, other autoimmune disease, pregnancy or lactation barred patients from enrollment.

The sequence was obtained from a woman between 18 and 30 years old with Graves' hyperthyroidism that later progressed to Graves' ophthalmopathy. This rearrangement joins TRBV28 to TRBJ1-1; tentative D call: TRBD1 (5 bases). Sequencing used blood. The CDR3 nucleotides are TGTGCCAGCAGTTTGTTGACAGAGATGATAGAGAACACTGAAGCTTTCTTT. Its translation is CASSLLTEMIENTEAFF.